This entry lists 28 T cell receptor beta chains sequenced from one sample in a study of blood T cell repertoires in COVID-19. Sequencing used immunoSEQ multiplex PCR; TCRdb keeps in-frame clones, though not all of them. Found here are some 120,000 clones, 88% of them singletons; the top ten hold about 1.6%. Input material: peripheral blood. The origin of the receptors is a human donor in a cohort sampled during active COVID-19.

V gene TRBV7-9 combines with J gene TRBJ1-6; D call uncertain. The ends were cut back, 0 bases at V and 5 bases at J, with 5 bases in the middle. Per germline, CDR1 SEHNR and CDR2 FQNEAQ (reference sequence). The CDR3 spans 14 residues. In nucleotides, the CDR3 is TGTGCCAGCAGCTTAGCACAGAATAATTCACCCCTCCACTTT. Translated, it gives CASSLAQNNSPLHF. Variable domain in full (rest from reference TRBV7-9 and TRBJ1-6): DTGVSQNPRHKITKRGQNVTFRCDPISEHNRLYWYRQTLGQGPEFLTYFQNEAQLEKSRLLSDRFSAERPKGSFSTLEIQRTEQGDSAMYLCASSLAQNNSPLHFGNGTRLTVT.

This chain joins TRBV28 and TRBJ1-4, with D perhaps TRBD1 (6 bases). Germline values: CDR1 MDHEN, CDR2 SYDVKM. V was clipped by 4 bases and J by 7 bases, with 22 bases between them. The CDR3 has 17 residues. The CDR3 protein is CASSSPGEAGAPEKLFF. DNA for the CDR3: TGTGCCAGCAGTTCCCCCGGGGAGGCGGGGGCGCCTGAAAAACTGTTTTTT. Combining the CDR3 with reference TRBV28 and TRBJ1-4 gives the whole variable domain DVKVTQSSRYLVKRTGEKVFLECVQDMDHENMFWYRQDPGLGLRLIYFSYDVKMKEKGDIPEGYSVSREKKERFSLILESASTNQTSMYLCASSSPGEAGAPEKLFFGSGTQLSVL.

The chain joins TRBV5-1 to TRBJ1-5, with D uncertain. Germline V CDR1 and CDR2: SGHRS, YFSETQ. The CDR3 loop spans 14 amino acids. The germline V and J ends were trimmed by 3 bases and 2 bases, with 9 bases remaining between them. CDR3: CASSSGLGNQPQHF. The CDR3, as DNA: TGCGCCAGCAGCTCCGGACTGGGCAATCAGCCCCAGCATTTT.

J is TRBJ2-3 and V is TRBV7-9; 9 bases map to TRBD2. Losses at the gene ends were 3 bases for V and 4 bases for J; bases not matched to a gene: 2. Germline loops: CDR1 SEHNR, CDR2 FQNEAQ (reference sequence). The CDR3 covers 14 residues. CDR3 protein: CASSFSGSSDTQYF. CDR3 DNA: TGTGCCAGCAGCTTTAGCGGGAGTTCAGATACGCAGTATTTT.

The J gene is TRBJ2-5, the V gene TRBV28, with D possibly matching TRBD2 (5 bases). This CDR3 contains 12 residues. The V and J ends lost 6 bases and 5 bases respectively, with 10 bases between them. Germline CDR1 reads MDHEN; CDR2 reads SYDVKM. CDR3 protein: CASSGVGETQYF. The CDR3 coding sequence is TGTGCCAGCAGCGGGGTCGGGGAGACCCAGTACTTC.

V usage is TRBV27 and J usage is TRBJ2-1; the match to TRBD2 covers 12 bases. J lost 6 bases, V lost 5 bases, and 2 bases had no gene match. The CDR3 runs to 14 residues. Germline lookup yields CDR1 MNHEY and CDR2 SMNVEV (reference sequence). The CDR3 sequence: CASSGLAGFNEQFF. The DNA of the CDR3 is TGTGCCAGCAGTGGACTAGCGGGATTCAATGAGCAGTTCTTC.

This clone was observed once. V and J are TRBV5-4 and TRBJ2-7, with D maybe TRBD2 (5 bases). Germline CDR1 and CDR2: SGHNT and YYREEE (reference sequence). Trimming removed 0 bases at V and 0 bases at J, with 13 bases between. This CDR3 contains 16 residues. Here the CDR3 reads CASSLGGGRSSYEQYF. The CDR3 region has the DNA TGTGCCAGCAGCTTGGGTGGAGGCAGAAGCTCCTACGAGCAGTACTTC.

V usage is TRBV7-2 and J usage is TRBJ1-2; TRBD1 might be the D (5 bases). The CDR3 sequence is 13 residues long. The germline V gene has CDR1 SGHTA and CDR2 FQGNSA. Trimming took 0 bases from V and 8 from J, leaving 10 bases between them. CDR3 DNA sequence: TGTGCCAGCAGCTTAGCGGGGCCCCAGGGCTACACCTTC. Its protein is CASSLAGPQGYTF. The complete variable domain, with remaining parts taken from reference TRBV7-2 and TRBJ1-2, reads GAGVSQSPSNKVTEKGKDVELRCDPISGHTALYWYRQSLGQGLEFLIYFQGNSAPDKSGLPSDRFSAERTGGSVSTLTIQRTQQEDSAVYLCASSLAGPQGYTFGSGTRLTVV.

The V and J genes are TRBV10-3 and TRBJ2-2, with TRBD1 identical over 8 bases. In germline, CDR1 is ENHRY, CDR2 SYGVKD. V dropped 0 bases and J dropped 4; count of bases not matched to a gene: 4. This CDR3 comprises 16 residues. CDR3 nucleotides: TGTGCCATCAGTGAGTCGACAGGGGTGGGCACCGGGGAGCTGTTTTTT. It yields the protein CAISESTGVGTGELFF.

The chain couples TRBV21-1 to TRBJ2-7; the tabulated D call, TRBD1, remains unverified against the DNA. TRBV21-1 is a documented pseudogene. This CDR3 has 21 residues. CDR3 sequence reads: CASIRVGLWDRDRDPDYEQYF. The CDR3 bases are TGTGCCAGCATACGGGTTGGGTTGTGGGACAGGGACCGGGACCCGGACTACGAGCAGTACTTC.

This clone was recorded once. This chain connects TRBV6-6 to TRBJ1-4, with no clear D. This CDR3 contains 15 residues. The germline gives CDR1 MNHNY, CDR2 SVGAGI (reference sequence). V lost 0 bases to trimming and J lost 5 bases, with 10 bases between them. As DNA, the CDR3 is TGTGCCAGCAGTTACTCGAATTCCGGGAATGAAAAACTGTTTTTT. Residues: CASSYSNSGNEKLFF.

The chain employs TRBV12-5 and TRBJ1-5, with D possibly matching TRBD1 (5 bases). The germline V gene encodes CDR1 LGHNT and CDR2 FRNRAP. CDR3 length: 13 residues. Trimming stripped 3 bases from V and 6 bases from J, with 9 bases between. This CDR3 reads CASGLGVGQPQHF. The CDR3 DNA sequence: TGTGCTAGTGGTTTAGGGGTGGGTCAGCCCCAGCATTTT.

The rearrangement links TRBV5-6 to TRBJ2-3; 7 bases align to TRBD2. V lost 0 bases to trimming and J lost 6 bases; unmatched junction nucleotides: 7. CDR3 length: 15 amino acids. Germline CDR1 reads SGHDT; CDR2 reads YYEEEE. The CDR3 DNA reads as TGTGCCAGCAGCTTGGGAGGGCTAGCGGATGATACGCAGTATTTT. Translating it yields CASSLGGLADDTQYF.

The chain recombines TRBV4-1 with TRBJ2-3; 10 bases are a match to TRBD2. CDR1 and CDR2 from the germline V gene are MGHRA and YSYEKL. The J segment lost 3 bases and the V segment lost 2 bases, leaving 5 bases of the junction unmatched. The CDR3 runs to 16 residues. In DNA form, the CDR3 reads TGCGCCAGCAGCCAACTAGCGGGAGTTTCAACAGATACGCAGTATTTT. Translating it yields CASSQLAGVSTDTQYF.

This chain uses TRBV10-3 with TRBJ2-7; no firm D call. Looked up from germline, CDR1 is ENHRY and CDR2 is SYGVKD. The CDR3 runs to 13 residues. Trimming took 4 bases from V and 0 from J, leaving 7 bases between them. This CDR3 reads CAISAAPSYEQYF. CDR3 in DNA: TGTGCCATCAGTGCAGCGCCCTCCTACGAGCAGTACTTC.

V usage is TRBV7-9 and J usage is TRBJ2-3; 12 bases map to TRBD2. Germline CDR1 is SEHNR and CDR2 is FQNEAQ (reference sequence). V was pared by 4 bases and J by 1 base, with 3 bases of the junction left unmatched. The CDR3 is 16 residues long. This CDR3 is CASSSASGGGTDTQYF. In DNA, the CDR3 is TGTGCCAGCAGCTCCGCTAGCGGGGGGGGCACAGATACGCAGTATTTT.

This clone was found once. The CDR3 nucleotides read TGCGCCAGCAGTGAGGGGACAGATCTTTCCCGGGAGCTGTTTTTT. It translates to CASSEGTDLSRELFF. V is TRBV10-1 and J is TRBJ2-2; 7 bases line up with TRBD1. Germline assignment: CDR1 WNHNN and CDR2 SYGVQD (reference sequence). The CDR3 has 15 amino acids. The V segment lost 2 bases and the J segment 9 bases; nucleotides outside the gene matches: 9.

A word on this clone: Other DNA sequences of this sample code for an identical CDR3. The rearrangement uses TRBV28 and TRBJ2-6; maybe TRBD2 (6 bases). From germline, CDR1 is MDHEN and CDR2 SYDVKM. The CDR3 length is 15 residues. Trimming stripped 3 bases from V and 3 bases from J, with 9 bases between. The CDR3 DNA follows: TGTGCCAGCAGTTTCGCGGGGAGTGGGGCCAACGTCCTGACTTTC. This translates into CASSFAGSGANVLTF. The full variable domain, its missing parts supplied by reference TRBV28 and TRBJ2-6, is DVKVTQSSRYLVKRTGEKVFLECVQDMDHENMFWYRQDPGLGLRLIYFSYDVKMKEKGDIPEGYSVSREKKERFSLILESASTNQTSMYLCASSFAGSGANVLTFGAGSRLTVL.

This clone appeared a single time. The CDR3 sequence: CASSAGSNKNIQYF. As DNA, the CDR3 is TGCGCCAGCAGCGCGGGGTCGAACAAAAACATTCAGTACTTC. V is TRBV5-1 and J is TRBJ2-4, with D maybe TRBD2 (6 bases). The germline CDR1 and CDR2 sequences are SGHRS and YFSETQ. This CDR3 is 14 amino acids long. The V and J ends lost 4 bases and 3 bases respectively, with 11 bases between them.

V gene TRBV5-4 combines with J gene TRBJ2-1; 10 nucleotides align to TRBD1. The CDR3 sequence is 14 residues long. Germline values: CDR1 SGHNT, CDR2 YYREEE (reference sequence). Trimming removed 0 bases from V and 8 bases from J; junction bases left unmatched: 2. The CDR3 protein is CASSLGTGGYEQFF. DNA of the CDR3: TGTGCCAGCAGCTTGGGGACAGGGGGGTATGAGCAGTTCTTC.

V gene TRBV6-5 combines with J gene TRBJ1-2; tentatively, D is TRBD1 (5 bases). V was clipped by 10 bases and J by 1 base, with 19 bases between them. This CDR3 has 15 amino acids. Germline lookup yields CDR1 MNHEY and CDR2 SVGAGI. CDR3 in amino acids: CATTNRQSINYGYTF. In nucleotides, the CDR3 is TGTGCCACCACCAATAGACAGTCTATTAACTATGGCTACACCTTC.

This chain uses TRBV18 with TRBJ1-5; 9 bases are shared with TRBD1. Germline lookup yields CDR1 KGHSH and CDR2 LQKENI. CDR3 size: 15 residues. V was clipped by 5 bases and J by 3 bases; unmatched bases: 5. The CDR3 region is CASSSGTGSNQPQHF. CDR3 nucleotides: TGTGCCAGCTCATCAGGGACAGGGTCCAATCAGCCCCAGCATTTT.

The chain recombines TRBV11-2 with TRBJ2-7; TRBD2 aligns across 14 bases. CDR1 and CDR2 from the germline V gene are SGHAT and FQNNGV. With 5 bases clipped from V and 3 bases from J, the junction kept 3 bases outside the gene matches. The CDR3 length is 15 residues. CDR3 loop: CASSLGLAGDYEQYF. The CDR3 bases are TGTGCCAGCAGCCTGGGACTAGCGGGAGACTACGAGCAGTACTTC. The full variable domain, completed using reference TRBV11-2 and TRBJ2-7, is EAGVAQSPRYKIIEKRQSVAFWCNPISGHATLYWYQQILGQGPKLLIQFQNNGVVDDSQLPKDRFSAERLKGVDSTLKIQPAKLEDSAVYLCASSLGLAGDYEQYFGPGTRLTVT.

The chain recombines TRBV6-5 with TRBJ1-2; no definite D call. This CDR3 region has 13 residues. Germline V gene lookup returns CDR1 MNHEY and CDR2 SVGAGI. The V gene lost 6 bases and the J gene lost 4 bases, with 12 bases spanning the gap. The CDR3 loop is CASRKDIFYGYTF. In DNA form, the CDR3 reads TGTGCCAGCAGGAAAGACATATTCTATGGCTACACCTTC.

The rearrangement joins TRBV6-2 or TRBV6-3 to TRBJ2-7, with 11 bases lining up with TRBD2. The junction had 3 bases not matched to a gene; V was cut back by 5 bases and J by 3 bases. There are 14 residues in the CDR3. The germline CDR1 and CDR2 sequences are MNHEY and SVGEGT. The DNA of the CDR3 is TGTGCCAGCAGTATAGCGGGGGGGTTCTACGAGCAGTACTTC. Translating it yields CASSIAGGFYEQYF.

The genes are TRBV5-4 and TRBJ2-7; 9 positions match TRBD1. Germline lookup yields CDR1 SGHNT and CDR2 YYREEE (reference sequence). There are 14 residues in the CDR3. J lost 7 bases, V lost 7 bases, and 12 bases had no gene match. The CDR3 loop reads CASAEGTGTGEQYF. In DNA, the CDR3 is TGTGCCAGCGCCGAGGGGACAGGGACGGGAGAGCAGTACTTC.

This chain connects TRBV6-1 to TRBJ2-1; perhaps TRBD2 as D (6 bases). Trimming cost V 2 bases and J 7 bases, with 12 bases left between them. This CDR3 is built from 14 residues. Germline V lookup: CDR1 MNHNS, CDR2 SASEGT. The CDR3 coding sequence is TGTGCCAGCAGTGAATCGGTTGGAGGGAATGAGCAGTTCTTC. Translated, it gives CASSESVGGNEQFF.

This clone appeared once. The rearrangement joins TRBV5-5 to TRBJ1-2, with 7 bases that match TRBD1. The J segment lost 4 bases and the V segment lost 0 bases, leaving 3 bases of the junction unmatched. This CDR3 comprises 14 residues. Germline V gene lookup returns CDR1 SGHKS and CDR2 YYEKEE (reference sequence). CDR3 nucleotide sequence: TGTGCCAGCAGCTTGGAGACAGGGATCTATGGCTACACCTTC. Its protein is CASSLETGIYGYTF.